The text below deals with one T cell receptor beta chain. Its antigen is currently not known. At one boundary the junction diverges from the germline segment, which might be a read error. This specimen comes from a study of tumor and adjacent non-tumor tissue in lung cancer (dated by TCRdb to between 2018 and 2020). Looking at the study overall: Of the cohort, more than ten patients had adenocarcinoma, 2 had squamous cell carcinoma and 1 had small cell lung cancer. The roughly 15 enrolled patients, of whom 10 were men and 5 were women, were aged about 31 to 85 years and were diagnosed with TNM stage I to III disease. Over 25 paired specimens, one tumor and one normal lung sample per patient, were profiled by TCRbeta CDR3 sequencing. A total of approximately 130,000,000 productive TCRbeta reads were generated by sequencing, corresponding to an average of about 4.17 million reads per sample. Bulk TCRbeta repertoires were compared between lung tumor tissue and matched distant non-tumor lung tissue obtained from around 14 lung cancer patients.

Measured from the cysteine to the phenylalanine, the CDR3 is 16 residues long. Only CDR3 DNA is held: 48 bases, read in frame from base 1. In the germline V gene, CDR1 corresponds to MNHEY and CDR2 to SVGEGT. Broad study findings and their caveats: Only roughly 16 patients were in the cohort, and the authors stated that larger samples and more detailed clinical data are needed. The methods do not name the sequencing platform or mention unique molecular identifiers. Because peripheral blood was not sequenced, blood TCRbeta repertoires in the lung cancer patients of the study were not examined. Younger patients had significantly higher TCR diversity, and higher tumor TCR diversity was associated with shorter overall and disease-free survival. A significantly larger cumulative share of the repertoire was made up by the top 100 clones in normal lung than in tumor tissue. Tumor tissue showed significantly higher TCR diversity (inverse Simpson) than normal lung tissue, at 431.37 vs 166.20 (P = 0.0075, Mann-Whitney U test).

Library generation was performed with multiplex PCR. This sample was sequenced with an Illumina HiSeq 2500. TCRbeta libraries were constructed through three rounds of nested PCR with primers (Table S4) according to protocols adapted from ARM-PCR. Before sequencing, PCR products in the 200-500 bp range were cut out of the gel and cleaned up using the QIAquick gel extraction kit. Processing in the source paper ran as follows. Reads were cleaned with Trimmomatic, merged with FLASH into complete CDR3 sequences, and assigned to V(D)J germline segments with MiTCR. VDJtools was used to compute clonal diversity as the inverse Simpson's index. Productive reads were defined as in-frame sequences without a premature stop codon. TCRdb reran the public reads through fastp at Q25 and MiXCR, keeping productive beta chains. Every CDR3 protein is listed once, alongside the most common genes and DNA of its rows. The V and J calls and clone size are TCRdb's, not the authors'. In this sample the table shows about 120,000 distinct CDR3 sequences, 84% of which occur a single time. The ten largest make up more than 20% of the sample.

RNA was isolated from bulk unsorted tissue, and RNA quality was assessed with a NanoDrop ND-1000 and an Agilent 2100. The donors were newly diagnosed lung cancer patients admitted for thoracic surgery in China from August to November 2014 who had not received prior chemotherapy. Patients with previous radiotherapy or chemotherapy, or with another concurrent cancer, were excluded from the study. Pieces of surgical tissue measuring roughly 1-2.1 cm3 were kept in RNAlater solution and stored at -80 degrees C until use. The chain links TRBV6-2 or TRBV6-3 with TRBJ2-7; 10 bases in the junction line up with TRBD1. Sequenced sample: lung tumor tissue. The receptor was derived from an older man with non-small cell lung cancer. Read as DNA, the sequence is TGTACCAGTAGTTACTCGGGACAGGGGTTAACCTACGAGCAGTACTTC. Translation gives CTSSYSGQGLTYEQYF.